The entry below gives a single TCR beta chain sequence along with its context. The data stem from a study of neoadjuvant nivolumab and ipilimumab in lung cancer. V was clipped by 4 bases and J by 10 bases, with 16 bases between them. CDR1 and CDR2 (germline): MDHEN, SYDVKM. This CDR3 contains 13 residues. Profiled with immunoSEQ multiplex PCR; TCRdb holds only in-frame clones, not every one. The table includes over 5,500 clones, less than 65% detected once. This receptor was taken from an adult with non-small cell lung cancer. Specimen: tumor tissue, collected after neoadjuvant nivolumab, alone or with ipilimumab, at or shortly before surgery. The rearrangement uses TRBV28 and TRBJ1-1; D is unclear. For the CDR3, the DNA is TGTGCCAGCAGTTCAACACTACCCACGACAGCTTTCTTT. It specifies CASSSTLPTTAFF.